The 17 T cell receptor beta chains listed next were all sequenced from one sample in a study of shared clonotypes between healthy human individuals. Naive-designated CD8 cells lacked CD45RO, were positively enriched for CCR7, and omitted terminally differentiated effector memory CD45RA+ cells. The assay was immunoSEQ multiplex PCR, and TCRdb's table has in-frame clones only and misses some. The table shows millions of clones, with more than 85% occurring only once. Sequencing was done on a sample of naive CD8+ T cells from PBMCs. The receptors were gathered from a man aged 18 to 30 in good health. Some clones in this sample may be carry-over from other donors' samples.

The chain uses TRBV5-1 and TRBJ2-1; no reliable D call. Per germline, CDR1 SGHRS and CDR2 YFSETQ. V gave up 1 base and J gave up 7 bases, with 21 bases separating them. This CDR3 has 17 residues. The CDR3 loop reads CASSLWVQRPESNEQFF. For the CDR3, the DNA is TGCGCCAGCAGCTTGTGGGTCCAGCGACCAGAGAGTAATGAGCAGTTCTTC.

The chain couples TRBV4-1 to TRBJ2-5; D gene unclear. Germline V gene data show CDR1 as MGHRA and CDR2 as YSYEKL. Trimming took off 8 bases at V and 0 bases at J, with 7 bases between the two ends. This CDR3 comprises 12 residues. The DNA for the CDR3 is TGCGCCAGCCCCCCCAACCAAGAGACCCAGTACTTC. Translated: CASPPNQETQYF.

This chain uses TRBV7-8 with TRBJ1-1, with 11 nucleotides matching TRBD1. From germline, CDR1 is SGHVS and CDR2 FQNEAQ. The CDR3 contains 16 residues. J was trimmed by 1 base and V by 3 bases; bases with no gene match: 4. The CDR3 spells CASSLDRGRGNTEAFF. In nucleotides, the CDR3 is TGTGCCAGCAGCTTGGACAGGGGGCGAGGGAACACTGAAGCTTTCTTT. Drawing the rest from reference TRBV7-8 and TRBJ1-1, the complete variable domain is GAGVSQSPRYKVAKRGQDVALRCDPISGHVSLFWYQQALGQGPEFLTYFQNEAQLDKSGLPSDRFFAERPEGSVSTLKIQRTQQEDSAVYLCASSLDRGRGNTEAFFGQGTRLTVV.

The chain is built from TRBV12-5 and TRBJ1-2; TRBD1 aligns across 8 bases. This CDR3 has 15 amino acids. Unmatched junction bases numbered 9, after V lost 1 base and J lost 8 bases. CDR1 and CDR2 (germline): LGHNT, FRNRAP. This CDR3 reads CASGLAMGQARGYTF. CDR3 sequence (DNA): TGTGCTAGTGGTTTGGCGATGGGACAGGCTAGGGGCTACACCTTC.

The J gene is TRBJ1-1, the V gene TRBV19, with unresolved D. V gave up 4 bases and J gave up 1 base, with 4 bases separating them. Germline CDR1 is LNHDA and CDR2 is SQIVND (reference sequence). This CDR3 is built from 12 residues. CDR3 in DNA: TGTGCCAGTAGTAGGACGAACACTGAAGCTTTCTTT. Amino acid sequence: CASSRTNTEAFF. Filled out from reference TRBV19 and TRBJ1-1, the complete variable domain reads DGGITQSPKYLFRKEGQNVTLSCEQNLNHDAMYWYRQDPGQGLRLIYYSQIVNDFQKGDIAEGYSVSREKKESFPLTVTSAQKNPTAFYLCASSRTNTEAFFGQGTRLTVV.

The chain is built from TRBV6-1 and TRBJ1-1, with 8 positions matching TRBD1. V lost 4 bases, J lost 3 bases, and 4 bases stayed unmatched. Germline V gives CDR1 MNHNS, CDR2 SASEGT. This CDR3 region has 14 residues. DNA for the CDR3: TGTGCCAGCAGTGCGGGACAGGCCGACACTGAAGCTTTCTTT. Protein: CASSAGQADTEAFF.

A note on this clone: Additional DNA sequences in this sample encode the identical CDR3. The chain joins TRBV28 to TRBJ2-3; D uncertain. In germline, CDR1 is MDHEN, CDR2 SYDVKM. The CDR3 runs 12 residues. V dropped 5 bases and J dropped 2 bases, with 5 bases sitting between them. CDR3 residues: CASSQYTDTQYF. Here the CDR3 DNA reads TGTGCCAGCAGTCAGTACACAGATACGCAGTATTTT.

This clone has a single count. The genes are TRBV11-3 and TRBJ2-1; 8 bases align to TRBD2. V lost 0 bases to trimming and J lost 1 base; unmatched junction nucleotides: 2. Germline values: CDR1 SGHNT, CDR2 YENEEA. CDR3 length: 16 residues. CDR3 in DNA: TGTGCCAGCAGCTTAGACCGACTAGCGTCCTACAATGAGCAGTTCTTC. Translating it yields CASSLDRLASYNEQFF.

This chain joins TRBV4-1 and TRBJ2-7; D is uncertain. Germline CDR1 reads MGHRA; CDR2 reads YSYEKL. The CDR3 sequence is 14 residues long. V was cut by 1 base and J by 1 base, with 8 bases left in between. The CDR3 reads CASSQVPFSYEQYF. CDR3 DNA sequence: TGCGCCAGCAGCCAAGTCCCGTTTTCCTACGAGCAGTACTTC.

This clone was observed a single time. The chain couples TRBV7-2 to TRBJ2-5, with TRBD1 as a possible D gene (6 bases). The CDR3 extends over 15 amino acids. Trimming left V 1 base short and J 4 bases short, with 13 bases between. Per germline, CDR1 SGHTA and CDR2 FQGNSA. The CDR3 reads CASSLVLGAGETQYF. As DNA, the CDR3 is TGTGCCAGCAGCTTAGTGCTGGGGGCGGGAGAGACCCAGTACTTC.

The V and J genes are TRBV15 and TRBJ1-5, with unresolved D. Trimming left V 0 bases short and J 3 bases short, with 12 bases between. Germline V gene sequence: CDR1 LNHNV, CDR2 YYDKDF (reference sequence). The CDR3 runs 16 residues. CDR3 sequence: CATSRESGSPNQPQHF. Written as DNA, the CDR3 is TGTGCCACCAGCAGAGAATCCGGGTCCCCCAATCAGCCCCAGCATTTT. The full variable domain, completed using reference TRBV15 and TRBJ1-5, is DAMVIQNPRYQVTQFGKPVTLSCSQTLNHNVMYWYQQKSSQAPKLLFHYYDKDFNNEADTPDNFQSRRPNTSFCFLDIRSPGLGDTAMYLCATSRESGSPNQPQHFGDGTRLSIL.

The rearrangement joins TRBV18 to TRBJ2-7; 7 nucleotides agree with TRBD2. The CDR3 sequence is 13 residues long. The junction had 9 bases not matched to a gene; V was cut back by 8 bases and J by 5 bases. Germline V gene lookup returns CDR1 KGHSH and CDR2 LQKENI. CDR3 amino acids: CASRYVGGNEQYF. The DNA for the CDR3 is TGTGCCAGCCGGTATGTGGGAGGGAACGAGCAGTACTTC.

The V gene is TRBV27, the J gene TRBJ1-1; possibly TRBD1 for D (5 bases). This CDR3 has 15 residues. The V end was cut by 2 bases, the J end by 5 bases, with 15 bases between. Germline V gives CDR1 MNHEY, CDR2 SMNVEV (reference sequence). The CDR3 region is CASSLNRGFGTEAFF. CDR3 nucleotides: TGTGCCAGCAGTTTAAACCGGGGGTTCGGAACTGAAGCTTTCTTT.

The V call is TRBV11-3, the J call TRBJ2-1; a weak D match, TRBD2 (5 bases). The germline gives CDR1 SGHNT, CDR2 YENEEA. The CDR3 contains 15 residues. Deletions cut 0 bases from V and 7 bases from J, with 13 bases between. The CDR3: CASSLDGGSGNEQFF. CDR3 bases: TGTGCCAGCAGCTTAGATGGAGGTTCAGGTAATGAGCAGTTCTTC.

The V gene is TRBV7-8, the J gene TRBJ2-1; a weak D match, TRBD2 (6 bases). The CDR3 is 15 residues long. V dropped 2 bases and J dropped 15 bases, with 23 bases sitting between them. Germline V gene lookup returns CDR1 SGHVS and CDR2 FQNEAQ. The CDR3 nucleotides are TGTGCCAGCAGCTTATCTTTGGGGGGAGTCGAAGGCCTGTTCTTC. This translates into CASSLSLGGVEGLFF.

The J gene is TRBJ2-1, the V gene TRBV27; a weak D match, TRBD1 (6 bases). This CDR3 has 15 residues. With 5 bases removed from V and 6 bases from J, the gap between germline ends came to 17 bases. The V gene's germline CDR1 is MNHEY and CDR2 SMNVEV (reference sequence). CDR3 region: CASSPRQGLSNEQFF. For the CDR3, the DNA is TGTGCCAGCAGTCCTCGCCAGGGGCTCTCCAATGAGCAGTTCTTC.

This chain uses TRBV28 with TRBJ2-3; tentative D call: TRBD2 (5 bases). This CDR3 is built from 15 residues. Germline V gene data show CDR1 as MDHEN and CDR2 as SYDVKM. The V end lost 1 base, the J end lost 4 bases, and 12 bases lay between the germline ends. The CDR3 region is CASSLSGSGSDTQYF. The CDR3, as DNA: TGTGCCAGCAGTTTATCGGGGTCCGGATCAGATACGCAGTATTTT.